The sequence of this TCR beta chain was determined in a study of patients and donors after allogeneic stem cell transplantation. TCRdb re-analysed the RT-PCR reads in MiXCR, keeping a single row per CDR3 protein. The table has 150,000 to 200,000 distinct CDR3 sequences, approximately 28% seen once; the top ten hold 3.2%. This CDR3 contains 13 residues. V was pared by 2 bases and J by 4 bases, with 11 bases between. Looked up from germline, CDR1 is DFQATT and CDR2 is SNEGSKA (reference sequence). The chain recombines TRBV20-1 with TRBJ1-1; D ambiguous. The TCR was taken from a human donor who was either an allogeneic HSCT recipient or a stem cell or donor lymphocyte infusion donor (not recorded which). It is not recorded whose cells these are; they may come from a transplant donor. Specimen: blood, either unsorted or a sorted T cell fraction (not recorded which). The CDR3 sequence: CSARIIGSTEAFF. CDR3 in DNA: TGCAGTGCTAGAATCATAGGAAGCACTGAAGCTTTCTTT.